This TCR beta chain was captured by sequencing in a study of blood T cell repertoires in COVID-19. Sequencing used immunoSEQ multiplex PCR; TCRdb keeps in-frame clones, though not all of them. In the table there are about 310,000 clones, about 89% of which are singletons. V lost 0 bases and J 11 bases, leaving 13 bases between the germline ends. The germline gives CDR1 MNHEY, CDR2 SVGAGI. The CDR3 loop spans 13 amino acids. The rearrangement uses TRBV6-5 and TRBJ1-1; possibly TRBD1 for D (5 bases). This sequence was found in a woman aged 45-60 years who had recovered from COVID-19. Sequenced material: peripheral blood. The CDR3 sequence is CASSYSWGAGAFF. CDR3 DNA: TGTGCCAGCAGTTACTCTTGGGGCGCGGGGGCTTTCTTT.